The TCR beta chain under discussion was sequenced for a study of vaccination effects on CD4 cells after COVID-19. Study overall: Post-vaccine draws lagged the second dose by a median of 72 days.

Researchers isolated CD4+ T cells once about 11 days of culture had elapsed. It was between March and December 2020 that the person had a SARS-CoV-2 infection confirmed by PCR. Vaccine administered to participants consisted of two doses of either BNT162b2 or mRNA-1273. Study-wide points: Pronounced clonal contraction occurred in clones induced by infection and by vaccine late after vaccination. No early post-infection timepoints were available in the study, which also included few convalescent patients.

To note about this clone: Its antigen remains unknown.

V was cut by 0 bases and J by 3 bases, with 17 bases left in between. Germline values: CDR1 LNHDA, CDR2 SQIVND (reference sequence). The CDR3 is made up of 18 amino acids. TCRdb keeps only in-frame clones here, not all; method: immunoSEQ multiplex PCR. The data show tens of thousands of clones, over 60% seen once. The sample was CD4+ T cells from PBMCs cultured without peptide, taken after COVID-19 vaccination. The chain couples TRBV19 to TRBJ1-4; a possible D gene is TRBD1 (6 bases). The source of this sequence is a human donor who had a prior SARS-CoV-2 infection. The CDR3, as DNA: TGTGCCAGTAGTATAGATCGAGGGGGTGGGGTCTCTAATGAAAAACTGTTTTTT. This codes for CASSIDRGGGVSNEKLFF.